This record covers a single T cell receptor beta chain. The study drew participants aged roughly 18 to 95 years from approximately 23 US areas. Participants reported their clinical history, and cohort assignment relied on those reports. The sample is drawn from a study of blood T cell repertoires in COVID-19. Across the study: Material from acute and convalescent COVID-19 was sourced from the United States, Italy and Spain. From T cells, B-cell-depleted T cells, or PBMCs came the material, which was cDNA or gDNA.

Sequenced by immunoSEQ multiplex PCR; TCRdb stores in-frame clones only, minus some. The table includes some 150,000 clones, about four fifths detected once. V lost 7 bases, J lost 2 bases, and 9 bases stayed unmatched. The CDR3 loop spans 15 amino acids. Germline CDR1 SEHNR, CDR2 FQNEAQ (reference sequence). The specimen sequenced was PBMCs or T cells enriched from blood (not recorded which). The receptor's source is a man aged 50-60 years who had recovered from COVID-19. The chain combines TRBV7-9 with TRBJ1-1; 8 nucleotides line up with TRBD1. CDR3 loop: CASKGQGALNTEAFF. DNA for the CDR3: TGTGCCAGCAAGGGCCAGGGGGCCCTAAACACTGAAGCTTTCTTT.